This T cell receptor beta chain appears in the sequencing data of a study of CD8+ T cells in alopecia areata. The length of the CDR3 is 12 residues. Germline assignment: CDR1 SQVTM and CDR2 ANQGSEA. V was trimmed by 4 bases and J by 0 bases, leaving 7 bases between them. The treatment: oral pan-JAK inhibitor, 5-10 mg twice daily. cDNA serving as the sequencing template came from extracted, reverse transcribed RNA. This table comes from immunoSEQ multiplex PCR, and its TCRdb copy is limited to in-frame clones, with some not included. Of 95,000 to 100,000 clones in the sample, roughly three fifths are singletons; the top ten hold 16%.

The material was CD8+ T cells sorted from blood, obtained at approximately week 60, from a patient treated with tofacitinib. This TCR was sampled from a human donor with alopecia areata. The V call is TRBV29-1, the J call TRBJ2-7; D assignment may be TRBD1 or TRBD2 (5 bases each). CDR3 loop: CSVGGSSYEQYF. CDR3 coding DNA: TGCAGCGTTGGGGGGAGCTCCTACGAGCAGTACTTC.